This T cell receptor (beta chain) was sequenced in a study of molecular identifiers for immune sequencing clone quantification. Each CDR3 protein is one row after TCRdb ran MiXCR on the PCR reads. The sample holds more than 450,000 distinct CDR3 sequences; 20% to 25% are singletons and the top ten take about 0.84%. CDR3 size: 15 residues. CDR1 is SGHNT and CDR2 is YYREEE in the germline V gene (reference sequence). V was cut by 4 bases and J by 4 bases, with 15 bases left in between. This clonotype has ten or more counts. This chain uses TRBV5-4 with TRBJ1-3; TRBD1 might be the D (5 bases). Specimen: naive CD8+ T cells from blood, with Jurkat cell RNA spiked in. Subset indicated: FACS-sorted CD8+CD4-CCR7+CD45RA+ naive T cells. The sequence was collected from a human donor in good health. Some libraries in this study had Jurkat cell RNA spiked in. The chain's CDR3 is CASSGTLGSGNTIYF. The CDR3 nucleotides are TGTGCCAGCAGCGGGACTTTGGGGTCCGGAAACACCATATATTTT.